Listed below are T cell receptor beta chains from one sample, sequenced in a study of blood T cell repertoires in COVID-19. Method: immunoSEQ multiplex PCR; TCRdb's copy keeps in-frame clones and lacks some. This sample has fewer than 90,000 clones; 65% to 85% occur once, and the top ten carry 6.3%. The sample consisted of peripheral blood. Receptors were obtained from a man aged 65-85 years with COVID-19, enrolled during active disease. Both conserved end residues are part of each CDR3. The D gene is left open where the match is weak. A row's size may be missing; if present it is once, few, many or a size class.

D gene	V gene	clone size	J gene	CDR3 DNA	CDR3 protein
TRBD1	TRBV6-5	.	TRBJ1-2	TGTGCCAGCAGTTACTCGACCCCCAGGGGGCTTGGAGGCTACACCTTC	CASSYSTPRGLGGYTF
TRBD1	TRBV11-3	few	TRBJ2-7	TGTGCCAGCAGCTTATCAACAGGGGGGTATTACGAGCAGTACTTC	CASSLSTGGYYEQYF
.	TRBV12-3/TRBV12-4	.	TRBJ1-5	TGTGCCAGCAGTCTACAGGGAATTCAGCCCCAGCATTTT	CASSLQGIQPQHF
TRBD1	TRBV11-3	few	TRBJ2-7	TGTGCCAGCAGCTTATACAGGGGATTCGGATACGAGCAGTACTTC	CASSLYRGFGYEQYF
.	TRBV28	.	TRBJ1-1	TGTGCCAGCAGACCCGGGGGGCCAACTGAAGCTTTCTTT	CASRPGGPTEAFF
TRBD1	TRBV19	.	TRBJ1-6	TGTGCCAGTAGTACCCTGACAGGGGGCAATTCACCCCTCCACTTT	CASSTLTGGNSPLHF
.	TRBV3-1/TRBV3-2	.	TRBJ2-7	TGTGCCAGCAGCCCACAGGGATCCGAGCAGTACTTC	CASSPQGSEQYF
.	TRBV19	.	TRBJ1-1	TGTGCCAGTACACCGATGGGGGGAGGGGCGAACACTGAAGCTTTCTTT	CASTPMGGGANTEAFF
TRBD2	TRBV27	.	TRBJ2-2	TGTGCCAGCAGTCCCCGTTTAGCGGGAGCGGTCGGGGAGCTGTTTTTT	CASSPRLAGAVGELFF
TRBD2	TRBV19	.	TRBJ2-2	TGTGCCAGTATGGCTAGCGGACACACCGGGGAGCTGTTTTTT	CASMASGHTGELFF